What follows is one T cell receptor (beta chain) and its context. Its target is not known. Trimming shortened V by 0 bases and J by 0 bases, and 8 bases separated the two germline ends. The germline CDR1 and CDR2 sequences are SGHRS and YFSETQ. The CDR3 spans 15 residues. Study processing details: To classify distant metastasis in papillary thyroid cancer, a model was built from CDR3 differences across clinicopathological groups. TCRdb reanalyzed the PCR reads via MiXCR. For this entry, the V and J calls and clone size follow TCRdb and not the study's own pipeline. The sample lists around 52,000 clones; 25% to 35% were seen once. This sample stems from a study of metastatic and nonmetastatic thyroid tumors. Overall study: Comparison of repertoires was carried out across blood and tumor or nodule tissue from malignant and benign thyroid patients. Study-level results: Relative to benign nodules, malignant thyroid tumors were reportedly characterized by significantly elevated TCR beta diversity in blood and tumor.

Thyroid surgery had not been preceded by any treatment in any patient. The receptor's source is a female donor with papillary thyroid cancer or a benign thyroid nodule (not recorded which). Some clones in this sample may be carry-over from other donors' samples. V gene TRBV5-1 combines with J gene TRBJ2-3; D is uncertain. The sequenced sample was blood. CDR3 nucleotide sequence: TGCGCCAGCAGCTTGGATGTGGGAAGCACAGATACGCAGTATTTT. Translated: CASSLDVGSTDTQYF.